This T cell receptor beta chain was found in a study of cytotoxic CD8 clonotypes in ibrutinib-treated CLL. Across the study: Responses: around 24 partial, 2 complete; after median roughly 63 months, about 14 stayed remitted, approximately twelve progressed.

The CDR3 contains 13 residues. Germline CDR1 reads MNHNY; CDR2 reads SVGAGI (reference sequence). The V end lost 4 bases, the J end lost 3 bases, and 9 bases lay between the germline ends. Here immunoSEQ multiplex PCR was the method, and the copy in TCRdb shows in-frame clones only, minus some. The sample includes 30,000 or so clones, roughly 62% of them seen just once. This clone was detected a few times. Source: PBMCs, taken before ibrutinib treatment. The sequence was obtained from a human donor with chronic lymphocytic leukemia. V and J are TRBV6-6 and TRBJ1-2, with TRBD1 as a possible D gene (5 bases). The CDR3 here is CASSLQGDYGYTF. CDR3 nucleotides: TGTGCCAGCAGTTTGCAGGGTGACTATGGCTACACCTTC.